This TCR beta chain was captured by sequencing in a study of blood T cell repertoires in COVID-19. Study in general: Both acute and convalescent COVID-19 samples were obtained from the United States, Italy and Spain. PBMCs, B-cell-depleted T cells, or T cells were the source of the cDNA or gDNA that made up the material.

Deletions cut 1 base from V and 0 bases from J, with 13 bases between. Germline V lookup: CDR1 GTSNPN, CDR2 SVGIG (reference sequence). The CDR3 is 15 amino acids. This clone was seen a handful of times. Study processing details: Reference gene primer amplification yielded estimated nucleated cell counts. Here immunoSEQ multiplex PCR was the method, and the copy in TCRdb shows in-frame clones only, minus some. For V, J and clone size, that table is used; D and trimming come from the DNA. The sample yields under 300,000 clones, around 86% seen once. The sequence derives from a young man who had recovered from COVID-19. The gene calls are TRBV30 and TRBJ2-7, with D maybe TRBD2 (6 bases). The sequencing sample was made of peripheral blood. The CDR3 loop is CAWSDIGGTSYEQYF. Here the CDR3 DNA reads TGTGCCTGGAGTGACATTGGCGGGACCTCCTACGAGCAGTACTTC.